This T cell receptor (beta chain) is from a study of vaccination effects on CD4 cells after COVID-19. Overall study context: Cultures of under 2.5 million PBMC per well contained about 10 IU/ml IL-2 plus 10 ug/ml peptides.

This CDR3 has 16 residues. The J segment lost 6 bases and the V segment lost 0 bases, leaving 6 bases of the junction unmatched. Germline loops: CDR1 SGHNT, CDR2 YYREEE (reference sequence). Following an approximately 11-day culture, CD4+ T cells were purified. The person was diagnosed with PCR-confirmed SARS-CoV-2 infection between March and December 2020. Days 3 and 7 were when half the medium was replaced with IL-2 medium. The data were produced by immunoSEQ multiplex PCR, yet TCRdb's version contains in-frame clones alone and is incomplete. The profile covers 45,000 or so clones, with about 75% appearing a single time and 12% taken by the ten largest. This clone appeared once. The antigen is undetermined.

The receptor's source is a human donor who had a prior SARS-CoV-2 infection. Material: CD4+ T cells from PBMCs cultured without peptide, obtained before COVID-19 vaccination. The chain links TRBV5-4 to TRBJ2-3, with 11 nucleotides matching TRBD2. CDR3 residues: CASSLGASGRMDTQYF. The CDR3 nucleotides are TGTGCCAGCAGCTTGGGGGCTAGCGGGAGGATGGATACGCAGTATTTT.